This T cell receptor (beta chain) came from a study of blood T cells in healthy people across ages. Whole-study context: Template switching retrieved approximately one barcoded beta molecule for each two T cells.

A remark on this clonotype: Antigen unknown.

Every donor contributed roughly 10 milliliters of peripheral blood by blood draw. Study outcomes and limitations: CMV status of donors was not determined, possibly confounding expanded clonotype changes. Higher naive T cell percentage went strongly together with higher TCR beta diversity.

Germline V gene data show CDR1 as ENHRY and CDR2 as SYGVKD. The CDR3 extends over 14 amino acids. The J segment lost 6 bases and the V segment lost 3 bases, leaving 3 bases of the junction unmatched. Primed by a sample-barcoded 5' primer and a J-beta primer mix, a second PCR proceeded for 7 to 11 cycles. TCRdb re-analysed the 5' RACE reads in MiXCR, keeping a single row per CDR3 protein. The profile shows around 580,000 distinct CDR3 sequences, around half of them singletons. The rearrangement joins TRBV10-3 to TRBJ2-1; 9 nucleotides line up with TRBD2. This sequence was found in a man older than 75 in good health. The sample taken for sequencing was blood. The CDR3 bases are TGTGCCATCAGTGATGGGACTAGCAGCAATGAGCAGTTCTTC. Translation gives CAISDGTSSNEQFF.